The subject of this entry is one T cell receptor (beta chain). A library of TCRbeta sequences, prepared with unique molecular identifiers, was generated. TCRdb used MiXCR to reprocess the PCR reads, holding one entry per CDR3 protein. The sample gives about 540,000 distinct CDR3 sequences, about 17% of which show up once; roughly 3.3% is in the top ten. These data belong to a study of T-cell reconstitution after alpha-beta-depleted transplantation in children. The CDR3 has 17 amino acids. Germline V lookup: CDR1 SGHNT, CDR2 YENEEA. V shed 0 bases and J shed 0 bases, with 12 bases lying between them. The gene calls are TRBV11-3 and TRBJ2-1; D is unresolved. Source: PBMCs from the stem cell graft donor, taken from the stem cell graft. The receptor comes from a human donor who donated a stem cell graft to a child with acute lymphoblastic leukemia. This CDR3 reads CASSLDKRLSSYNEQFF. DNA of the CDR3: TGTGCCAGCAGCTTAGATAAGCGTCTGAGCTCCTACAATGAGCAGTTCTTC.